The 16 T cell receptor beta chains presented below share a single source sample, sequenced in a study of cytomegalovirus exposure and HLA in healthy donors. The study ran its PCR with 60 Vbeta and 13 Jbeta primers. The protocol was immunoSEQ multiplex PCR, while the TCRdb copy is restricted to in-frame clones and leaves out a portion. This table has under 200,000 clones, about four fifths appearing once. Sequencing used PBMCs. The origin of the receptors is a man aged 25-40 years in good health and CMV-seronegative.

The J gene is TRBJ1-1, the V gene TRBV18, with 7 bases lining up with TRBD1. This CDR3 is built from 14 residues. J was trimmed by 4 bases and V by 3 bases; bases with no gene match: 5. CDR1 KGHSH and CDR2 LQKENI come from the germline V gene. The CDR3 protein is CASSPRQGGTEAFF. In DNA, the CDR3 is TGTGCCAGCTCACCGAGACAGGGAGGCACTGAAGCTTTCTTT. Full variable domain (outside the CDR3, taken from reference TRBV18 and TRBJ1-1): NAGVMQNPRHLVRRRGQEARLRCSPMKGHSHVYWYRQLPEEGLKFMVYLQKENIIDESGMPKERFSAEFPKEGPSILRIQQVVRGDSAAYFCASSPRQGGTEAFFGQGTRLTVV.

This clone is medium-sized (0.01 to 0.1%) in the sample. The chain combines TRBV4-3 with TRBJ1-4; D might be TRBD1 (6 bases). CDR3 length: 16 amino acids. The ends were cut back, 3 bases at V and 3 bases at J, with 14 bases in the middle. Germline CDR1 and CDR2: LGHNA and YSLEER. The CDR3 region has the DNA TGCGCCAGCAGCCATCCAGGGGCGGTAGCTAATGAAAAACTGTTTTTT. It specifies CASSHPGAVANEKLFF.

The chain employs TRBV27 and TRBJ2-2; D possibly corresponds to TRBD2 (8 bases). The germline V gene has CDR1 MNHEY and CDR2 SMNVEV (reference sequence). The CDR3 totals 21 residues. The ends were cut back, 6 bases at V and 0 bases at J, with 29 bases in the middle. The CDR3: CASSLRGPLPGRATNTGELFF. CDR3 coding DNA: TGTGCCAGCAGCCTAAGGGGGCCCCTCCCCGGGAGGGCCACGAACACCGGGGAGCTGTTTTTT.

This clone was counted only a few times. The rearrangement links TRBV4-2 to TRBJ2-3; a weak D match, TRBD2 (5 bases). The CDR3 totals 17 residues. Trimming cost V 0 bases and J 0 bases, with 13 bases left between them. Per the germline V gene, CDR1 is LGHNA and CDR2 is YNFKEQ. The CDR3 nucleotides are TGTGCCAGCAGCCAAGATGAGAGGGAGATTAGCACAGATACGCAGTATTTT. Amino acid sequence: CASSQDEREISTDTQYF.

The chain has TRBV11-2 and TRBJ2-3; 12 bases fit TRBD2. This CDR3 region has 17 residues. CDR1 and CDR2 (germline): SGHAT, FQNNGV. Trimming at V came to 4 bases and at J to 1 base, leaving 6 bases not matched to a gene. The CDR3: CASSYRLAGDGTDTQYF. In DNA form, the CDR3 reads TGTGCCAGCAGCTACCGACTAGCGGGAGATGGCACAGATACGCAGTATTTT.

V is TRBV5-1 and J is TRBJ1-2; 7 bases are a match to TRBD1. V dropped 0 bases and J dropped 3; count of bases not matched to a gene: 8. The CDR3 loop spans 16 amino acids. Looked up from germline, CDR1 is SGHRS and CDR2 is YFSETQ. The CDR3, as DNA: TGCGCCAGCAGCTTGGGCTTGGGGCAGGGGGACTATGGCTACACCTTC. Translated, it gives CASSLGLGQGDYGYTF. Full variable domain (remainder filled in from reference TRBV5-1 and TRBJ1-2): KAGVTQTPRYLIKTRGQQVTLSCSPISGHRSVSWYQQTPGQGLQFLFEYFSETQRNKGNFPGRFSGRQFSNSRSEMNVSTLELGDSALYLCASSLGLGQGDYGYTFGSGTRLTVV.

Of note for this clone: Other DNA sequences of this sample code for an identical CDR3. The chain couples TRBV2 to TRBJ1-5; D ambiguous. This CDR3 is built from 15 residues. V lost 0 bases and J lost 2, with 8 bases in between. CDR1 is SNHLY, CDR2 FYNNEI, per germline. CDR3 protein: CASSEARHGNQPQHF. The CDR3 region has the DNA TGTGCCAGCAGTGAAGCGAGACATGGCAATCAGCCCCAGCATTTT. The full variable domain, in which reference TRBV2 and TRBJ1-5 provide the parts outside the CDR3, is EPEVTQTPSHQVTQMGQEVILRCVPISNHLYFYWYRQILGQKVEFLVSFYNNEISEKSEIFDDQFSVERPDGSNFTLKIRSTKLEDSAMYFCASSEARHGNQPQHFGDGTRLSIL.

V usage is TRBV30 and J usage is TRBJ2-1; no definite D call. The germline gives CDR1 GTSNPN, CDR2 SVGIG (reference sequence). CDR3 length: 11 residues. With 4 bases removed from V and 6 bases from J, the gap between germline ends came to 7 bases. CDR3 nucleotide sequence: TGTGCCTGGACTCTCTCCAATGAGCAGTTCTTC. Residues: CAWTLSNEQFF.

This chain joins TRBV10-3 and TRBJ2-7; 14 bases map to TRBD2. The germline CDR1 and CDR2 sequences are ENHRY and SYGVKD. V dropped 10 bases and J dropped 3; count of bases not matched to a gene: 5. CDR3 length: 14 residues. CDR3 sequence: CASRLAGGNYEQYF. The CDR3 coding sequence is TGTGCCAGCCGACTAGCGGGAGGGAACTACGAGCAGTACTTC.

DNA for the CDR3: TGTGCCAGTAGTATTTCGGCCAGGGGGATCTATGGCTACACCTTC. Translation gives CASSISARGIYGYTF. The chain recombines TRBV19 with TRBJ1-2; TRBD1 matches 7 bases. There are 15 residues in the CDR3. Germline trimming cut 3 bases from V and 4 bases from J; bases unmatched to any gene: 8. CDR1 and CDR2 (germline): LNHDA, SQIVND (reference sequence).

The chain has TRBV27 and TRBJ1-1, with 10 nucleotides matching TRBD1. CDR3 size: 14 residues. Germline V lookup: CDR1 MNHEY, CDR2 SMNVEV (reference sequence). With V trimmed by 6 bases and J by 4 bases, 5 bases remained unmatched. The CDR3 region is CASSATGGVTEAFF. The CDR3 DNA is TGTGCCAGCAGCGCGACAGGGGGCGTCACTGAAGCTTTCTTT.

The rearrangement links TRBV7-2 to TRBJ1-1; D might be TRBD1 (6 bases). The CDR3 loop spans 14 amino acids. Looked up from germline, CDR1 is SGHTA and CDR2 is FQGNSA. Deletions cut 5 bases from V and 11 bases from J, with 21 bases between. The CDR3 region has the DNA TGTGCCAGCAGCCCCTACAGGGACACCCTTCTGGCTTTCTTT. Its translation is CASSPYRDTLLAFF.

The chain carries TRBV9 and TRBJ2-1, with a weak D call TRBD2 (5 bases). V lost 0 bases to trimming and J lost 3 bases, with 10 bases between them. CDR1 is SGDLS and CDR2 is YYNGEE in the germline V gene. The CDR3 runs to 15 residues. The CDR3 loop reads CASSVDVGNYNEQFF. DNA of the CDR3: TGTGCCAGCAGCGTAGATGTCGGGAACTACAATGAGCAGTTCTTC.

This clone was counted only a few times. The V and J genes are TRBV2 and TRBJ1-1, with 10 nucleotides matching TRBD1. The trim removed 7 bases at V and 4 bases at J, leaving 9 bases unmatched. Germline lookup yields CDR1 SNHLY and CDR2 FYNNEI. The CDR3 runs 15 residues. CDR3: CASNRQGAPGTEAFF. DNA for the CDR3: TGTGCCAGCAATAGACAGGGGGCGCCGGGCACTGAAGCTTTCTTT.

The chain combines TRBV12-5 with TRBJ2-2; D is undetermined. Trimming removed 4 bases at V and 8 bases at J, with 8 bases between. The CDR3 runs 12 residues. The germline V gene has CDR1 LGHNT and CDR2 FRNRAP. In nucleotides, the CDR3 is TGTGCTAGTGGTTATCTGTTGGGGGAGCTGTTTTTT. This encodes CASGYLLGELFF.

This chain joins TRBV4-2 and TRBJ2-2; TRBD1 matches at 7 bases. The CDR3 has 22 amino acids. J was trimmed by 2 bases and V by 0 bases; bases with no gene match: 21. The germline gives CDR1 LGHNA, CDR2 YNFKEQ. The CDR3 coding sequence is TGTGCCAGCAGCCAAGAGATAATGTCACAGGGGCTCATTCTAGGTAACACCGGGGAGCTGTTTTTT. Its translation: CASSQEIMSQGLILGNTGELFF.